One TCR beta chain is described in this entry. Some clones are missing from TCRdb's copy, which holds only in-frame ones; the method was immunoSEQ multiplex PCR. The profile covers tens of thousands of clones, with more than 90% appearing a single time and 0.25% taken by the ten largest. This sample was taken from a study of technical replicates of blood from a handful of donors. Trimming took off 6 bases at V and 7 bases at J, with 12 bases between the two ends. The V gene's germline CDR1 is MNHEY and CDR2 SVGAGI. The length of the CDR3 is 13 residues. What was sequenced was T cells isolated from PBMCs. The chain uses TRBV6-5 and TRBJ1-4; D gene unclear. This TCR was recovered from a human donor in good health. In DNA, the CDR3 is TGTGCCAGCAGAGCGGGAGGGCCTGAAAAACTGTTTTTT. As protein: CASRAGGPEKLFF.